This TCR beta chain emerged from a study of OX40 agonist ivuxolimab in advanced cancers. The repertoire was sequenced with immunoSEQ multiplex PCR; TCRdb's copy has only in-frame clones and lacks some. Among more than 35,000 clones listed, 75% to 90% were seen once. The germline V gene has CDR1 LNHNV and CDR2 YYDKDF (reference sequence). Trimming stripped 5 bases from V and 7 bases from J, with 18 bases between. CDR3 length equals 14 residues. The chain carries TRBV15 and TRBJ2-7, with D possibly TRBD2 on 5 matching bases. The TCR sequence derives from an adult with an advanced solid tumor such as melanoma, head and neck, liver or kidney cancer. The sequencing used CD4+ or CD8+ T cells sorted from blood, collected in a trial of the OX40 agonist ivuxolimab. CDR3 region: CATSGRVAEGEQYF. DNA for the CDR3: TGTGCCACCAGCGGGCGGGTCGCCGAAGGAGAGCAGTACTTC.